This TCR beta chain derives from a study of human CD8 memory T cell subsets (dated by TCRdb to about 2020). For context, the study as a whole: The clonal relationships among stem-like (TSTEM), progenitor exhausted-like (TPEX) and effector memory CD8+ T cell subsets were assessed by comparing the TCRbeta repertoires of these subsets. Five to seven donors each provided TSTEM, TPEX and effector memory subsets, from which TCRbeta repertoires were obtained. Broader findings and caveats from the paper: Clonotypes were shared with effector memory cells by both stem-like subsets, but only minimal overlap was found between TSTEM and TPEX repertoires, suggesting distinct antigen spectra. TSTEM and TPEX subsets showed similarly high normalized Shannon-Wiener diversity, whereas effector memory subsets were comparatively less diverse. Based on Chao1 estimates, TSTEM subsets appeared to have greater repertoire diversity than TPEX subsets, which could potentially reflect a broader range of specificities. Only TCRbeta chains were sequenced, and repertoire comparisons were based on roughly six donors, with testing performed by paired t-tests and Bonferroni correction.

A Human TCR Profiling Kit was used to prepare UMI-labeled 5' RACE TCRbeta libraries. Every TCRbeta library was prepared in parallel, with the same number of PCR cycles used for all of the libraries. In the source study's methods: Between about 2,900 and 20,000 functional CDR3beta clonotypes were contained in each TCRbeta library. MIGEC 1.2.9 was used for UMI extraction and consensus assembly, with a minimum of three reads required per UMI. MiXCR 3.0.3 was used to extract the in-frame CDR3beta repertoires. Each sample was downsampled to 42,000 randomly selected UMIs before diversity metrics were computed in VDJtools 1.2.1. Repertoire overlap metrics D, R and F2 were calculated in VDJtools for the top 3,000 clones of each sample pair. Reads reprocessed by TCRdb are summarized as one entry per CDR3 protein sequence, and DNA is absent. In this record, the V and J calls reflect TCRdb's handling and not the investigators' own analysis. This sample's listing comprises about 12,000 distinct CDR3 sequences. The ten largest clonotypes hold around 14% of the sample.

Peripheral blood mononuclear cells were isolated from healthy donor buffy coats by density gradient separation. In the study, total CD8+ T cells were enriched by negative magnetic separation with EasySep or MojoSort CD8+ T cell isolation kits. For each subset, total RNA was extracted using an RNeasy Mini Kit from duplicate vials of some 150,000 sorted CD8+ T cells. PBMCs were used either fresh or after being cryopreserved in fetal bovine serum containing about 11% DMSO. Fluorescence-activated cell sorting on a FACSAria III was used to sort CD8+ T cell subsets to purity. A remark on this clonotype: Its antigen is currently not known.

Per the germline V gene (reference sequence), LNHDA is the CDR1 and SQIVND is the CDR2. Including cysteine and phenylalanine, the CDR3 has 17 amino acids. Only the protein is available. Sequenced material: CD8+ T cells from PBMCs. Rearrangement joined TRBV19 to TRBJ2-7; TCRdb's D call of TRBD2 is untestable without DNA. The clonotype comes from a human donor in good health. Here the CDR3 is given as CASSIGRTSADSYEQYF.